Below, 29 T cell receptor beta chains from the same sample are listed, as sequenced in a study of blood T cell repertoires in COVID-19. Profiling relied on immunoSEQ multiplex PCR, and the TCRdb table lists in-frame clones only, not all of them. This table holds about 250,000 clones, roughly four fifths found once. Source material: peripheral blood. The receptors were sampled from a man aged 45-60 years with active or convalescent COVID-19.

This chain connects TRBV19 to TRBJ2-2; 7 bases are shared with TRBD1. The CDR3 extends over 16 amino acids. V lost 4 bases, J lost 6 bases, and 11 bases stayed unmatched. Germline V gene sequence: CDR1 LNHDA, CDR2 SQIVND (reference sequence). The CDR3 coding sequence is TGTGCCAGTAGTACGCGACAGGGCGCAGCTCCCGGGGAGCTGTTTTTT. Encoded protein: CASSTRQGAAPGELFF.

This clone was recorded only once. The CDR3 spells CASSPRDFTYEQYF. DNA for the CDR3: TGTGCCAGCAGCCCCCGGGACTTTACCTACGAGCAGTACTTC. The V call is TRBV7-2, the J call TRBJ2-7; weak D call: TRBD2 (6 bases). This CDR3 is 14 amino acids long. From germline, CDR1 is SGHTA and CDR2 FQGNSA. Trimming took 5 bases from V and 2 from J, leaving 13 bases between them.

This clone was recorded only once. The CDR3 DNA sequence: TGTGCCAGCAGCTTTGGCCAAATGGGGGCTTACAATGAGCAGTTCTTC. The encoded protein is CASSFGQMGAYNEQFF. The V and J genes are TRBV5-8 and TRBJ2-1; TRBD1 is a possible D gene (6 bases). The V end was cut by 2 bases, the J end by 4 bases, with 16 bases between. Germline V CDR1 and CDR2: SGHTS, YDEGEE. The CDR3 is made up of 16 amino acids.

This clone was observed once. The chain links TRBV2 to TRBJ2-1, with TRBD1 matching 12 bases. This CDR3 region has 14 residues. CDR1 and CDR2 from the germline V gene are SNHLY and FYNNEI. V lost 6 bases, J lost 9 bases, and 6 bases stayed unmatched. CDR3: CASSRDRGQGEQFF. The DNA for the CDR3 is TGTGCCAGCAGCCGGGACAGGGGGCAGGGTGAGCAGTTCTTC.

The rearrangement links TRBV27 to TRBJ1-1, with D unclear. CDR1 and CDR2 (germline): MNHEY, SMNVEV (reference sequence). This CDR3 region has 12 residues. V lost 7 bases and J lost 8, with 14 bases in between. This chain's CDR3 is CASKRTGGEAFF. The CDR3 nucleotides read TGTGCCAGCAAAAGGACGGGCGGGGAAGCTTTCTTT.

The chain combines TRBV4-3 with TRBJ2-3, with D possibly being TRBD1 (7 bases). V was shortened by 0 bases and J by 1 base, with 17 bases between the two germline ends. Germline V CDR1 and CDR2: LGHNA, YSLEER. CDR3 length: 18 residues. CDR3: CASSQDLPAGGRTDTQYF. Here the CDR3 DNA reads TGCGCCAGCAGCCAAGATCTTCCGGCAGGGGGGCGCACAGATACGCAGTATTTT.

The J gene is TRBJ2-1, the V gene TRBV5-1, with D possibly TRBD2 on 5 matching bases. This CDR3 comprises 14 residues. Trimming removed 0 bases at V and 7 bases at J, with 11 bases between. Germline lookup yields CDR1 SGHRS and CDR2 YFSETQ. CDR3 nucleotide sequence: TGCGCCAGCAGCTTGGTCTTAGGGAGAAATGAGCAGTTCTTC. This sequence encodes CASSLVLGRNEQFF.

This clone was seen once. The chain links TRBV4-1 to TRBJ2-5; TRBD2 is a possible D gene (7 bases). Germline CDR1 is MGHRA and CDR2 is YSYEKL. This CDR3 contains 16 residues. Trimming stripped 0 bases from V and 5 bases from J, with 16 bases between. Here the CDR3 reads CASSQDWGGQLETQYF. CDR3 DNA sequence: TGCGCCAGCAGCCAAGATTGGGGGGGCCAACTGGAGACCCAGTACTTC.

This clone was recorded once. The rearrangement joins TRBV10-2 to TRBJ2-6; TRBD2 is a possible D gene (6 bases). Trimming removed 9 bases at V and 11 bases at J, with 11 bases between. Looked up from germline, CDR1 is WSHSY and CDR2 is SAAADI. CDR3 size: 11 residues. The CDR3 protein is CARPAGYVLTF. The CDR3 DNA reads as TGCGCCAGGCCCGCGGGGTACGTCCTGACTTTC.

V usage is TRBV19 and J usage is TRBJ1-5; TRBD1 might be the D (5 bases). The CDR3 runs 15 residues. Trimming cost V 10 bases and J 0 bases, with 16 bases left between them. Germline CDR1 LNHDA, CDR2 SQIVND (reference sequence). The CDR3 loop reads CATSPQAFSNQPQHF. CDR3 DNA sequence: TGTGCCACCAGTCCACAGGCCTTTAGCAATCAGCCCCAGCATTTT. The variable domain in full, completed from reference TRBV19 and TRBJ1-5, reads DGGITQSPKYLFRKEGQNVTLSCEQNLNHDAMYWYRQDPGQGLRLIYYSQIVNDFQKGDIAEGYSVSREKKESFPLTVTSAQKNPTAFYLCATSPQAFSNQPQHFGDGTRLSIL.

This chain joins TRBV6-5 and TRBJ2-1, with TRBD2 matching 8 bases. The CDR3 extends over 13 amino acids. CDR1 and CDR2 from the germline V gene are MNHEY and SVGAGI. Trimming at V came to 7 bases and at J to 7 bases, leaving 6 bases not matched to a gene. In DNA, the CDR3 is TGTGCCAGCACCCGGGGGGGTGGTAATGAGCAGTTCTTC. Its translation: CASTRGGGNEQFF.

The rearrangement uses TRBV29-1 and TRBJ1-2; D is perhaps TRBD1 (6 bases). Between the trimmed V and J ends, which lost 2 bases and 9 bases, there was a span of 16 bases. Germline-derived CDR1 and CDR2 are SQVTM and ANQGSEA. This CDR3 spans 13 amino acids. This CDR3 is CSVEKQGGRRYTF. In DNA form, the CDR3 reads TGCAGCGTTGAAAAACAGGGTGGTAGGCGCTACACCTTC.

DNA of the CDR3: TGTGCCAGCAGTCGCCCGGGACAGGGGAACAATCAGCCCCAGCATTTT. It codes for CASSRPGQGNNQPQHF. The V gene is TRBV6-6, the J gene TRBJ1-5, with TRBD1 matching over 10 bases. Germline values: CDR1 MNHNY, CDR2 SVGAGI (reference sequence). This CDR3 is built from 16 residues. Unmatched junction bases numbered 7, after V lost 5 bases and J lost 3 bases.

The chain joins TRBV5-1 to TRBJ2-1, with D possibly being TRBD1 (5 bases). Germline loops: CDR1 SGHRS, CDR2 YFSETQ. CDR3 length: 14 residues. V lost 0 bases, J lost 8 bases, and 12 bases lay in between. Written as DNA, the CDR3 is TGCGCCAGCAGCTTGGAGACAGTTCTCGATGAGCAGTTCTTC. Its translation is CASSLETVLDEQFF.

The V gene is TRBV5-1, the J gene TRBJ2-5; 7 nucleotides line up with TRBD2. Germline loops: CDR1 SGHRS, CDR2 YFSETQ. Unmatched junction bases numbered 4, after V lost 4 bases and J lost 1 base. The CDR3 has 14 residues. CDR3 coding DNA: TGCGCCAGCAGCCAGGGAGGGGCCCAAGAGACCCAGTACTTC. Translated, it gives CASSQGGAQETQYF.

This chain joins TRBV5-6 and TRBJ2-7; 8 nucleotides align to TRBD1. The CDR3 runs 15 residues. With V trimmed by 4 bases and J by 3 bases, 9 bases remained unmatched. CDR1 and CDR2 (germline): SGHDT, YYEEEE. In DNA form, the CDR3 reads TGTGCCAGCAGCCTGTCGGACAGGGTCCGCTACGAGCAGTACTTC. Translating gives CASSLSDRVRYEQYF.

The chain links TRBV19 to TRBJ1-4, with a weak D call TRBD1 (6 bases). Germline V CDR1 and CDR2: LNHDA, SQIVND (reference sequence). With 5 bases removed from V and 4 bases from J, the gap between germline ends came to 17 bases. The CDR3 sequence is 16 residues long. The CDR3 coding sequence is TGTGCCAGTAGTCCTCGAGGGGGGGCTGGTAATGAAAAACTGTTTTTT. This sequence encodes CASSPRGGAGNEKLFF.

The chain carries TRBV5-6 and TRBJ2-3, with a possible D match to TRBD1 (5 bases). The length of the CDR3 is 13 residues. Germline lookup yields CDR1 SGHDT and CDR2 YYEEEE. V lost 2 bases and J 8 bases, leaving 12 bases between the germline ends. CDR3 amino acids: CASSLGVGSTQYF. Here the CDR3 DNA reads TGTGCCAGCAGCTTAGGGGTCGGAAGTACGCAGTATTTT.

The V call is TRBV20-1, the J call TRBJ1-4; D gene ambiguous. Trimming shortened V by 5 bases and J by 8 bases, and 6 bases separated the two germline ends. The germline CDR1 and CDR2 sequences are DFQATT and SNEGSKA (reference sequence). The CDR3 is made up of 10 amino acids. This CDR3 is CSASGEKLFF. The DNA of the CDR3 is TGCAGTGCTTCAGGAGAAAAACTGTTTTTT.

V is TRBV5-1 and J is TRBJ1-1, with D hard to call. The CDR3 contains 11 residues. The germline gives CDR1 SGHRS, CDR2 YFSETQ. V lost 5 bases to trimming and J lost 4 bases, with 6 bases between them. CDR3: CASREGTEAFF. In DNA, the CDR3 is TGCGCCAGCAGGGAGGGCACTGAAGCTTTCTTT.

This sequence joins TRBV15 and TRBJ2-2; D gene ambiguous. The CDR3 loop spans 14 amino acids. V lost 1 base to trimming and J lost 1 base, with 4 bases between them. The germline CDR1 and CDR2 sequences are LNHNV and YYDKDF (reference sequence). The CDR3 reads CATSRAQNTGELFF. Here the CDR3 DNA reads TGTGCCACCAGCAGAGCACAGAACACCGGGGAGCTGTTTTTT.

Only a few counts were recorded for this clone. The chain employs TRBV15 and TRBJ2-2; 10 nucleotides agree with TRBD1. Germline V gene sequence: CDR1 LNHNV, CDR2 YYDKDF (reference sequence). V was clipped by 3 bases and J by 6 bases; unmatched bases: 1. The CDR3 spans 14 residues. CDR3 protein: CATSRDRGSGELFF. For the CDR3, the DNA is TGTGCCACCAGCAGGGACAGGGGGTCCGGGGAGCTGTTTTTT.

The V and J genes are TRBV10-3 and TRBJ2-3; 10 nucleotides match TRBD2. The CDR3 is made up of 15 amino acids. Trimming took 6 bases from V and 2 from J; bases not matched to a gene: 5. Germline assignment: CDR1 ENHRY and CDR2 SYGVKD. The CDR3 DNA is TGTGCCATCAGCCAACTAGCGGGGCTCACAGATACGCAGTATTTT. Its protein is CAISQLAGLTDTQYF.

The table lists this clone with a few counts. V is TRBV7-2 and J is TRBJ2-2; 8 bases are a match to TRBD2. Germline-derived CDR1 and CDR2 are SGHTA and FQGNSA. The CDR3 length is 14 residues. Trimming removed 1 base from V and 7 bases from J; junction bases left unmatched: 2. DNA for the CDR3: TGTGCCAGCAGCTTAGGGGGACTAGTCGGGGAGCTGTTTTTT. Translated, it gives CASSLGGLVGELFF. Full variable domain (remainder filled in from reference TRBV7-2 and TRBJ2-2): GAGVSQSPSNKVTEKGKDVELRCDPISGHTALYWYRQSLGQGLEFLIYFQGNSAPDKSGLPSDRFSAERTGGSVSTLTIQRTQQEDSAVYLCASSLGGLVGELFFGEGSRLTVL.

The chain couples TRBV5-6 to TRBJ1-1; D not certain. CDR3 length: 13 residues. V dropped 1 base and J dropped 5 bases, with 9 bases sitting between them. Germline values: CDR1 SGHDT, CDR2 YYEEEE. In DNA, the CDR3 is TGTGCCAGCAGCTTGTCGCGGCGGACTGAAGCTTTCTTT. Translation: CASSLSRRTEAFF.

CDR3 sequence (DNA): TGTGCCAGCAGATCGGAGGGGGGCTACACCTTC. It is translated as CASRSEGGYTF. The rearrangement uses TRBV6-1 and TRBJ1-2; the D gene is possibly TRBD1 (5 bases). CDR1 is MNHNS and CDR2 is SASEGT in the germline V gene. The CDR3 has 11 residues. The V end was cut by 6 bases, the J end by 8 bases, with 10 bases between.

The chain joins TRBV5-8 to TRBJ1-3, with no clear D. The CDR3 is 16 amino acids. V dropped 1 base and J dropped 0 bases, with 11 bases sitting between them. Germline V gene sequence: CDR1 SGHTS, CDR2 YDEGEE. The CDR3 region is CASSLYSGHSGNTIYF. The CDR3 DNA is TGTGCCAGCAGCTTGTATTCAGGTCACTCTGGAAACACCATATATTTT. The entire variable domain, with the rest obtained from reference TRBV5-8 and TRBJ1-3, is as follows: EAGVTQSPTHLIKTRGQQATLRCSPISGHTSVYWYQQALGLGLQFLLWYDEGEERNRGNFPPRFSGRQFPNYSSELNVNALELEDSALYLCASSLYSGHSGNTIYFGEGSWLTVV.

This clone came up once. The chain links TRBV5-6 to TRBJ2-3, with 8 bases lining up with TRBD1. J was trimmed by 3 bases and V by 5 bases; bases with no gene match: 5. Germline V gives CDR1 SGHDT, CDR2 YYEEEE. This CDR3 contains 14 residues. The CDR3 DNA sequence: TGTGCCAGCAGTGGACAGGGTCTAACAGATACGCAGTATTTT. It encodes CASSGQGLTDTQYF.

The chain is built from TRBV11-2 and TRBJ2-7, with 8 bases that match TRBD1. Germline-derived CDR1 and CDR2 are SGHAT and FQNNGV. The V gene end was trimmed by 5 bases and the J gene end by 1 base; junction bases not matched to a gene: 4. The length of the CDR3 is 14 residues. The CDR3 is CASSTGTGSYEQYF. The CDR3 region has the DNA TGTGCCAGCAGCACCGGGACAGGATCCTACGAGCAGTACTTC. Drawing the rest from reference TRBV11-2 and TRBJ2-7, the complete variable domain is EAGVAQSPRYKIIEKRQSVAFWCNPISGHATLYWYQQILGQGPKLLIQFQNNGVVDDSQLPKDRFSAERLKGVDSTLKIQPAKLEDSAVYLCASSTGTGSYEQYFGPGTRLTVT.